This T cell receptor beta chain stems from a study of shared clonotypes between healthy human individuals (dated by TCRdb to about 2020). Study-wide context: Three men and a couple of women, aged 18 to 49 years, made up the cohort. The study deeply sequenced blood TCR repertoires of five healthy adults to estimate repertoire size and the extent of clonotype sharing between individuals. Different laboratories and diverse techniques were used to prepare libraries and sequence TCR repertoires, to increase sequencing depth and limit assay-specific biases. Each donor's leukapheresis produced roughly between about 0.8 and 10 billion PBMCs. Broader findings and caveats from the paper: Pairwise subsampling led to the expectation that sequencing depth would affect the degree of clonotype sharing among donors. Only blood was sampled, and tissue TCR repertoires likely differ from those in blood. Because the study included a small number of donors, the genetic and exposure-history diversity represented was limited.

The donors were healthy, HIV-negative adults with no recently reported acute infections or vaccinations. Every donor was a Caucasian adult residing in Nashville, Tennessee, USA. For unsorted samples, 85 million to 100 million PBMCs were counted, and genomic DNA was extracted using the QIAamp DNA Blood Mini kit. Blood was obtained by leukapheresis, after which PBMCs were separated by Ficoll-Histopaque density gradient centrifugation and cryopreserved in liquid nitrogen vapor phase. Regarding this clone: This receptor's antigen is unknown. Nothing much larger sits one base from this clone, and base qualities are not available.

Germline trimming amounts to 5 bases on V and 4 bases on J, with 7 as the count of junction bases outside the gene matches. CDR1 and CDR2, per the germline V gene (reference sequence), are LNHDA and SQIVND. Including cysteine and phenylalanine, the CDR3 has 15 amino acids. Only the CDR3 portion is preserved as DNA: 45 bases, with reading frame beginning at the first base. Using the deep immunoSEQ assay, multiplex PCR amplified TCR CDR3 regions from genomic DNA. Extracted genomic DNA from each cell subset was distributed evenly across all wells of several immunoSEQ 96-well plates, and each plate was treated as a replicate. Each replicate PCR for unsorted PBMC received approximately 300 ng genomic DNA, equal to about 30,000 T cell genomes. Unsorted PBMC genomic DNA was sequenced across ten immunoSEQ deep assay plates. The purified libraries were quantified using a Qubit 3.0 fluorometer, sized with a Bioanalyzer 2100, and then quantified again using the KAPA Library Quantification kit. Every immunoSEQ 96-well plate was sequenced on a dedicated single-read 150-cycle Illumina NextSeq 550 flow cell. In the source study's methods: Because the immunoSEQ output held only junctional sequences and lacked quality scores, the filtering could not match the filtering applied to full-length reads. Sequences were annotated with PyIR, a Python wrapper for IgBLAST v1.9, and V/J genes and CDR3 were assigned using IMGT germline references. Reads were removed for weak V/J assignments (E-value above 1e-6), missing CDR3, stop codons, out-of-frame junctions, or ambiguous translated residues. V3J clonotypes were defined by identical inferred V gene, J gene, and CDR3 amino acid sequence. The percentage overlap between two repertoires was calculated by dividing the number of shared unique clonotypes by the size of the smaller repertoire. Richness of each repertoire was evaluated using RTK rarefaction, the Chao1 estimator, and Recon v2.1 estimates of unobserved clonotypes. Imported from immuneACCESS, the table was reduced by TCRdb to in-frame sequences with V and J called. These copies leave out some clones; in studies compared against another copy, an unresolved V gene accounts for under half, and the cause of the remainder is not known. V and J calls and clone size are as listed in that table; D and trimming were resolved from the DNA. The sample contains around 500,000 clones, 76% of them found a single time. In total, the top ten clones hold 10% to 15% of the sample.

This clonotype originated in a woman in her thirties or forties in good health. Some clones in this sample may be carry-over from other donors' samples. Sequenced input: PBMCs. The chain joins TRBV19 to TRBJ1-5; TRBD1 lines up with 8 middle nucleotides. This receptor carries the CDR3 CASSPSGQDNQPQHF. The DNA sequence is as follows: TGTGCCAGTAGTCCGTCGGGACAGGATAATCAGCCCCAGCATTTT.